The 5 T cell receptor beta chains in this list originate from one sample, sequenced in a study of blood T cell repertoires in COVID-19. The assay was immunoSEQ multiplex PCR, and TCRdb's table has in-frame clones only and misses some. The profile shows some 120,000 clones, approximately 85% of them singletons. Sequencing was done on a sample of peripheral blood. The receptors were gathered from a human donor in a cohort sampled during active COVID-19.

This clone was detected a few times. This chain's CDR3 is CASSLSSSYEQYF. CDR3 sequence (DNA): TGTGCCAGCAGCTTATCTAGTTCCTACGAGCAGTACTTC. The V call is TRBV11-2, the J call TRBJ2-7; D gene unclear. The germline V gene has CDR1 SGHAT and CDR2 FQNNGV. The V gene lost 2 bases and the J gene lost 1 base, with 6 bases spanning the gap. The CDR3 runs 13 residues.

V gene TRBV4-1 combines with J gene TRBJ1-2, with 8 bases aligning to TRBD1. CDR3 length: 13 amino acids. The J segment lost 5 bases and the V segment lost 4 bases, leaving 3 bases of the junction unmatched. Germline assignment: CDR1 MGHRA and CDR2 YSYEKL. CDR3 residues: CASSPWTGYGYTF. The CDR3 DNA sequence: TGCGCCAGCAGCCCATGGACAGGGTATGGCTACACCTTC.

This chain links TRBV7-9 with TRBJ2-7; D unclear. The germline gives CDR1 SEHNR, CDR2 FQNEAQ (reference sequence). The CDR3 is 12 amino acids. V shed 3 bases and J shed 7 bases, with 10 bases lying between them. Written as DNA, the CDR3 is TGTGCCAGCAGCTTTGGCGGCGGAGAGCAGTACGTC. Protein product: CASSFGGGEQYV.

The chain combines TRBV6-5 with TRBJ1-4; 8 bases line up with TRBD1. The CDR3 runs to 15 residues. The germline V gene encodes CDR1 MNHEY and CDR2 SVGAGI. V dropped 5 bases and J dropped 7; count of bases not matched to a gene: 9. The CDR3, as DNA: TGTGCCAGCAGTACAACAGGGGGGGGTGGTGAAAAACTGTTTTTT. Translated, it gives CASSTTGGGGEKLFF.

The chain joins TRBV27 to TRBJ2-1; a weak D match, TRBD2 (7 bases). From germline, CDR1 is MNHEY and CDR2 SMNVEV (reference sequence). With 3 bases removed from V and 7 bases from J, the gap between germline ends came to 16 bases. The CDR3 covers 15 residues. CDR3 DNA sequence: TGTGCCAGCAGTTTGGGGGCTCTAGCGGTAAATGAGCAGTTCTTC. Amino acid sequence: CASSLGALAVNEQFF.